A single sample is the source of the 28 T cell receptor beta chains below, sequenced in a study of T cell responses to AZD1222 COVID-19 vaccine. TCRdb keeps only in-frame clones here, not all; method: immunoSEQ multiplex PCR. The table lists about 210,000 clones, about 95% of them singletons. Sequences were derived from peripheral blood, sampled 28 days after the second dose of the MenACWY control vaccine. These receptors originate from an adult who received the MenACWY meningococcal vaccine as a control.

The chain joins TRBV7-6 to TRBJ1-3; D uncertain. The germline gives CDR1 SGHVS, CDR2 FNYEAQ. CDR3 length: 13 amino acids. V was cut by 8 bases and J by 0 bases, with 8 bases left in between. The CDR3 reads CASRGFSGNTIYF. CDR3 DNA sequence: TGTGCCAGCCGCGGGTTCTCTGGAAACACCATATATTTT.

The chain has TRBV10-3 and TRBJ2-5; weak D call: TRBD1 (6 bases). V was trimmed by 5 bases and J by 5 bases, leaving 9 bases between them. Germline V gene lookup returns CDR1 ENHRY and CDR2 SYGVKD. CDR3 length: 12 amino acids. The CDR3 nucleotides read TGTGCCATCAGTCTCAGGGGTGAGACCCAGTACTTC. This sequence encodes CAISLRGETQYF.

The genes are TRBV28 and TRBJ1-1; perhaps TRBD1 as D (5 bases). The CDR3 is 14 residues long. Germline lookup yields CDR1 MDHEN and CDR2 SYDVKM. Trimming cost V 3 bases and J 5 bases, with 13 bases left between them. CDR3 amino acids: CASSLRTGQTEAFF. The CDR3 nucleotides are TGTGCCAGCAGTTTGCGCACGGGGCAGACTGAAGCTTTCTTT.

This clone was detected once. The genes are TRBV28 and TRBJ2-7, with 11 bases aligning to TRBD2. Trimming cost V 6 bases and J 5 bases; bases outside gene matches: 9. Germline V gene lookup returns CDR1 MDHEN and CDR2 SYDVKM. The CDR3 totals 15 residues. The DNA for the CDR3 is TGTGCCAGCAGACCTACTAGCGGGAGCCTCCACGAGCAGTACTTC. Residues: CASRPTSGSLHEQYF. Full variable domain (rest looked up from reference TRBV28 and TRBJ2-7): DVKVTQSSRYLVKRTGEKVFLECVQDMDHENMFWYRQDPGLGLRLIYFSYDVKMKEKGDIPEGYSVSREKKERFSLILESASTNQTSMYLCASRPTSGSLHEQYFGPGTRLTVT.

This chain links TRBV5-6 with TRBJ1-1; D gene unclear. Between the trimmed V and J ends, which lost 0 bases and 6 bases, there was a span of 12 bases. The CDR3 consists of 14 residues. CDR1 and CDR2 from the germline V gene are SGHDT and YYEEEE. The CDR3: CASSLGSGVAEAFF. The DNA of the CDR3 is TGTGCCAGCAGCTTGGGGAGCGGGGTTGCTGAAGCTTTCTTT.

The chain couples TRBV5-1 to TRBJ1-2; perhaps TRBD1 as D (5 bases). The CDR3 runs 13 residues. The V and J ends lost 0 bases and 6 bases respectively, with 9 bases between them. Germline CDR1 reads SGHRS; CDR2 reads YFSETQ. The CDR3 region is CASSLGQINGYTF. CDR3 sequence (DNA): TGCGCCAGCAGCTTGGGACAGATAAATGGCTACACCTTC.

The genes are TRBV19 and TRBJ2-1, with 9 nucleotides matching TRBD2. This CDR3 has 16 residues. The trim removed 2 bases at V and 5 bases at J, leaving 7 bases unmatched. Looked up from germline, CDR1 is LNHDA and CDR2 is SQIVND (reference sequence). The CDR3 sequence is CASSIKAGGGHNEQFF. CDR3 sequence (DNA): TGTGCCAGTAGTATAAAAGCGGGAGGAGGCCACAATGAGCAGTTCTTC. The full variable domain, with the rest looked up from reference TRBV19 and TRBJ2-1, is DGGITQSPKYLFRKEGQNVTLSCEQNLNHDAMYWYRQDPGQGLRLIYYSQIVNDFQKGDIAEGYSVSREKKESFPLTVTSAQKNPTAFYLCASSIKAGGGHNEQFFGPGTRLTVL.

The chain recombines TRBV25-1 with TRBJ1-1, with 10 bases matching TRBD1. Looked up from germline, CDR1 is MGHDK and CDR2 is SYGVNS. This CDR3 region has 17 residues. Losses at the gene ends were 5 bases for V and 5 bases for J; bases not matched to a gene: 14. The CDR3 DNA is TGTGCCAGCAGTAATTCCCGGGACAGGGGAGGTGGGACTGAAGCTTTCTTT. Protein sequence: CASSNSRDRGGGTEAFF.

The genes are TRBV28 and TRBJ2-1; the match to TRBD2 covers 8 bases. This CDR3 has 15 amino acids. J gave up 2 bases and V 6 bases, and 6 bases lay outside the gene matches. The germline V gene encodes CDR1 MDHEN and CDR2 SYDVKM. CDR3 nucleotides: TGTGCCAGCAGCCCGGGAGGGACGACCTACAATGAGCAGTTCTTC. Protein product: CASSPGGTTYNEQFF.

The chain has TRBV24-1 and TRBJ2-3; 7 bases are shared with TRBD2. J lost 2 bases, V lost 5 bases, and 9 bases had no gene match. The germline CDR1 and CDR2 sequences are KGHDR and SFDVKD. This CDR3 is built from 16 residues. The CDR3 sequence is CATSGPSSGYTDTQYF. In nucleotides, the CDR3 is TGTGCCACCAGTGGCCCGTCTAGCGGATACACAGATACGCAGTATTTT.

The chain couples TRBV7-8 to TRBJ1-1; D gene unclear. CDR1 and CDR2 from the germline V gene are SGHVS and FQNEAQ. Trimming shortened V by 0 bases and J by 2 bases, and 19 bases separated the two germline ends. CDR3 length equals 18 residues. CDR3 sequence (DNA): TGTGCCAGCAGCTTAGCCAGGATTAGGCCAGCCAAAAACACTGAAGCTTTCTTT. Its translation: CASSLARIRPAKNTEAFF. Full variable domain (missing parts from reference TRBV7-8 and TRBJ1-1): GAGVSQSPRYKVAKRGQDVALRCDPISGHVSLFWYQQALGQGPEFLTYFQNEAQLDKSGLPSDRFFAERPEGSVSTLKIQRTQQEDSAVYLCASSLARIRPAKNTEAFFGQGTRLTVV.

The V call is TRBV11-1, the J call TRBJ2-1; 7 bases line up with TRBD2. The CDR3 sequence is 15 residues long. V was clipped by 2 bases and J by 4 bases; unmatched bases: 5. Germline CDR1 SGHAT, CDR2 FQDESV (reference sequence). The CDR3 DNA reads TGTGCCAGCAGCTTAAGAGGGGAGGGGTACAATGAGCAGTTCTTC. Its translation is CASSLRGEGYNEQFF.

The chain couples TRBV11-2 to TRBJ2-7, with D possibly being TRBD2 (6 bases). CDR3 length: 13 residues. V was shortened by 0 bases and J by 6 bases, with 9 bases between the two germline ends. Per germline, CDR1 SGHAT and CDR2 FQNNGV. CDR3 DNA sequence: TGTGCCAGCAGCTTAGAGAACGGGGGCGAGCAGTACTTC. Amino acids: CASSLENGGEQYF.

V is TRBV6-4 and J is TRBJ2-1; 10 bases map to TRBD2. Germline CDR1 and CDR2: MRHNA and SNTAGT. J lost 8 bases, V lost 2 bases, and 6 bases had no gene match. CDR3 length: 15 amino acids. The DNA of the CDR3 is TGTGCCAGCAGTGACAAGGCTAGCGGGAGCTATGAGCAGTTCTTC. It codes for CASSDKASGSYEQFF.

The chain has TRBV11-2 and TRBJ2-2, with no clear D. The CDR3 totals 14 residues. V was trimmed by 1 base and J by 3 bases, leaving 6 bases between them. The V gene's germline CDR1 is SGHAT and CDR2 FQNNGV. Here the CDR3 reads CASSLVGHTGELFF. The CDR3 DNA follows: TGTGCCAGCAGCTTAGTCGGGCACACCGGGGAGCTGTTTTTT.

There are a few counts of this clone. CDR3 sequence: CASSIETGSYEQYF. The CDR3 DNA reads TGTGCCAGTAGTATTGAGACAGGGTCTTACGAGCAGTACTTC. This chain links TRBV19 with TRBJ2-7; 7 bases fit TRBD1. This CDR3 spans 14 amino acids. The germline CDR1 and CDR2 sequences are LNHDA and SQIVND (reference sequence). V trimming: 3 bases; J trimming: 4 bases; junction bases outside the gene matches: 6.

V usage is TRBV28 and J usage is TRBJ1-1; D is uncertain. The CDR3 is made up of 15 amino acids. Germline-derived CDR1 and CDR2 are MDHEN and SYDVKM. Trimming removed 3 bases at V and 0 bases at J, with 11 bases between. In nucleotides, the CDR3 is TGTGCCAGCAGTTTGGAGGGTGGTATGAACACTGAAGCTTTCTTT. Its translation is CASSLEGGMNTEAFF.

This chain uses TRBV9 with TRBJ2-2; D is ambiguous. The CDR3 totals 12 residues. The germline V gene encodes CDR1 SGDLS and CDR2 YYNGEE. The ends were cut back, 2 bases at V and 6 bases at J, with 5 bases in the middle. CDR3 nucleotide sequence: TGTGCCAGCAGCGTTTTCTCCGGGGAGCTGTTTTTT. Translated, it gives CASSVFSGELFF.

V and J are TRBV6-1 and TRBJ1-1; TRBD1 agrees at 7 bases. Unmatched junction bases numbered 11, after V lost 4 bases and J lost 3 bases. This CDR3 region has 16 residues. CDR1 and CDR2 (germline): MNHNS, SASEGT. CDR3: CASSGSGRQGHTEAFF. In nucleotides, the CDR3 is TGTGCCAGCAGTGGAAGCGGCCGACAGGGACACACTGAAGCTTTCTTT.

The J gene is TRBJ1-2, the V gene TRBV18; TRBD1 might be the D (6 bases). V lost 3 bases and J lost 0, with 14 bases in between. Germline CDR1 reads KGHSH; CDR2 reads LQKENI. The CDR3 extends over 16 amino acids. The CDR3 region is CASSPQTGTANYGYTF. CDR3 nucleotides: TGTGCCAGCTCACCCCAGACAGGAACCGCTAACTATGGCTACACCTTC.

J is TRBJ2-3 and V is TRBV9; D may match TRBD1 or TRBD2 (7 bases each). Trimming removed 0 bases at V and 0 bases at J, with 17 bases between. The germline CDR1 and CDR2 sequences are SGDLS and YYNGEE. The CDR3 length is 18 residues. The CDR3 DNA follows: TGTGCCAGCAGCGTAGCCTCCAGACAGGGAGGGAGCACAGATACGCAGTATTTT. Translated: CASSVASRQGGSTDTQYF.

This clone showed up just once. This chain joins TRBV3-1 (or the pseudogene TRBV3-2) and TRBJ2-7; 7 bases map to TRBD2. Germline trimming cut 1 base from V and 2 bases from J; bases unmatched to any gene: 8. The CDR3 is 16 residues long. Germline V gene sequence: CDR1 LGHDT, CDR2 YNNKEL (reference sequence). The CDR3 DNA reads as TGTGCCAGCAGCCAAGGGGGGGGAGCGGGCCCCTACGAGCAGTACTTC. As protein: CASSQGGGAGPYEQYF.

The chain recombines TRBV29-1 with TRBJ1-3; D is ambiguous. Germline V gene data show CDR1 as SQVTM and CDR2 as ANQGSEA. V lost 8 bases to trimming and J lost 0 bases, with 17 bases between them. The CDR3 contains 15 residues. The chain's CDR3 is CSPKGLCDSGNTIYF. CDR3 coding DNA: TGCAGCCCGAAAGGACTCTGTGACTCTGGAAACACCATATATTTT.

The rearrangement joins TRBV9 to TRBJ1-2, with a possible D match to TRBD1 (6 bases). This CDR3 contains 17 residues. Between the trimmed V and J ends, which lost 0 bases and 8 bases, there was a span of 23 bases. Germline V gene data show CDR1 as SGDLS and CDR2 as YYNGEE. The CDR3: CASSVGGGGPNGRGYTF. CDR3 sequence (DNA): TGTGCCAGCAGCGTAGGAGGGGGGGGTCCCAATGGGCGAGGCTACACCTTC.

CDR3 amino acids: CASSLDRGLSPLHF. CDR3 DNA sequence: TGTGCCAGCAGTTTGGACAGGGGTTTATCACCCCTCCACTTT. The rearrangement uses TRBV2 and TRBJ1-6; TRBD1 agrees at 9 bases. The CDR3 runs 14 residues. Germline-derived CDR1 and CDR2 are SNHLY and FYNNEI. V gave up 5 bases and J gave up 10 bases; unmatched junction bases: 6. Supplemented by reference TRBV2 and TRBJ1-6, the full variable domain reads EPEVTQTPSHQVTQMGQEVILRCVPISNHLYFYWYRQILGQKVEFLVSFYNNEISEKSEIFDDQFSVERPDGSNFTLKIRSTKLEDSAMYFCASSLDRGLSPLHFGNGTRLTVT.

This sequence joins TRBV12-3 or TRBV12-4 and TRBJ2-7; TRBD1 matches at 9 bases. CDR3 size: 13 residues. V lost 8 bases, J lost 2 bases, and 4 bases stayed unmatched. In DNA, the CDR3 is TGTGCCAGCCGGGGGACAGGGACCTACGAGCAGTACTTC. Residues: CASRGTGTYEQYF.

The chain uses TRBV6-1 and TRBJ1-1; weak D call: TRBD1 (6 bases). CDR1 is MNHNS and CDR2 is SASEGT in the germline V gene. The CDR3 runs to 17 residues. V lost 2 bases to trimming and J lost 0 bases, with 16 bases between them. The CDR3 DNA sequence: TGTGCCAGCAGTGAACGGGTTCAGGGGTACATGAACACTGAAGCTTTCTTT. Translation: CASSERVQGYMNTEAFF.

The rearrangement links TRBV24-1 to TRBJ1-5; D is perhaps TRBD1 (5 bases). The V gene's germline CDR1 is KGHDR and CDR2 SFDVKD. The length of the CDR3 is 15 residues. V shed 6 bases and J shed 3 bases, with 14 bases lying between them. This CDR3 reads CATSIGGVDNQPQHF. The CDR3, as DNA: TGTGCCACCAGTATAGGAGGGGTAGACAATCAGCCCCAGCATTTT.